These 32 T cell receptor beta chains were sequenced from one sample in a study of OX40 agonist ivuxolimab in advanced cancers. Profiled with immunoSEQ multiplex PCR; TCRdb holds only in-frame clones, not every one. The sample comprises some 19,000 clones, around 87% of which are singletons, and about 16% rests with the top ten. The sample here was CD4+ or CD8+ T cells sorted from blood, taken in a trial of the OX40 agonist ivuxolimab. The receptors here all came from an adult with an advanced solid tumor such as melanoma, head and neck, liver or kidney cancer.

The rearrangement uses TRBV10-3 and TRBJ1-5; a possible D gene is TRBD1 (5 bases). The CDR3 extends over 14 amino acids. The germline V gene encodes CDR1 ENHRY and CDR2 SYGVKD. Trimming stripped 2 bases from V and 3 bases from J, with 8 bases between. For the CDR3, the DNA is TGTGCCATCAGTGAGGGCAGGGTCAATCAGCCCCAGCATTTT. Translated, it gives CAISEGRVNQPQHF.

This clone was recorded once. This chain uses TRBV6-1 with TRBJ1-1; D unresolved. Looked up from germline, CDR1 is MNHNS and CDR2 is SASEGT. The CDR3 extends over 14 amino acids. V gave up 8 bases and J gave up 4 bases, with 17 bases separating them. CDR3 DNA sequence: TGTGCCAGCCCCAAGGGATACCTGGGCACTGAAGCTTTCTTT. This codes for CASPKGYLGTEAFF.

J is TRBJ2-2 and V is TRBV4-3; perhaps TRBD2 as D (7 bases). The CDR3 sequence is 15 residues long. Germline loops: CDR1 LGHNA, CDR2 YSLEER. Trimming cost V 4 bases and J 6 bases, with 15 bases left between them. CDR3 coding DNA: TGCGCCAGCAGCCCCTCCTGGGGGGGCTCCGGGGAGCTGTTTTTT. This encodes CASSPSWGGSGELFF.

The rearrangement links TRBV4-2 to TRBJ1-1; D not certain. CDR1 and CDR2 (germline): LGHNA, YNFKEQ. The V gene lost 5 bases and the J gene lost 4 bases, with 8 bases spanning the gap. The length of the CDR3 is 12 residues. The CDR3 nucleotides are TGTGCCAGCAGCTTCGAGTTCACTGAAGCTTTCTTT. Amino acid sequence: CASSFEFTEAFF.

This clone was detected once. This CDR3 reads CASSFSEKMNTEAFF. CDR3 coding DNA: TGTGCCAGCAGCTTCTCTGAGAAAATGAACACTGAAGCTTTCTTT. The chain couples TRBV11-2 to TRBJ1-1; no firm D call. The CDR3 is 15 residues long. Germline V gene lookup returns CDR1 SGHAT and CDR2 FQNNGV. V lost 3 bases to trimming and J lost 0 bases, with 11 bases between them.

This rearrangement joins TRBV7-9 to TRBJ2-7; D is unclear. Per the germline V gene, CDR1 is SEHNR and CDR2 is FQNEAQ (reference sequence). The V gene lost 2 bases and the J gene lost 1 base, with 15 bases spanning the gap. CDR3 length: 16 amino acids. The CDR3 DNA reads TGTGCCAGCAGCTTATCAATGGGATTTGTTTCCTACGAGCAGTACTTC. Translated: CASSLSMGFVSYEQYF.

The chain employs TRBV27 and TRBJ2-1, with 8 positions matching TRBD2. V was pared by 3 bases and J by 2 bases, with 0 bases of the junction left unmatched. The CDR3 totals 14 residues. Germline V lookup: CDR1 MNHEY, CDR2 SMNVEV (reference sequence). The CDR3 reads CASSLTSAYNEQFF. The CDR3 DNA sequence: TGTGCCAGCAGTTTGACTAGCGCCTACAATGAGCAGTTCTTC.

The chain recombines TRBV2 with TRBJ2-7; TRBD1 agrees at 9 bases. Losses at the gene ends were 6 bases for V and 4 bases for J; bases not matched to a gene: 7. Germline CDR1 is SNHLY and CDR2 is FYNNEI. The CDR3 contains 14 residues. CDR3 nucleotide sequence: TGTGCCAGCAGCCCCGGGACAGGGCGGTACGAGCAGTACTTC. As protein: CASSPGTGRYEQYF.

The rearrangement uses TRBV4-1 and TRBJ2-3; perhaps TRBD1 as D (5 bases). V was clipped by 4 bases and J by 1 base, with 15 bases between them. Looked up from germline, CDR1 is MGHRA and CDR2 is YSYEKL. This CDR3 region has 16 residues. CDR3 amino acids: CASSPTFREGTDTQYF. CDR3 bases: TGCGCCAGCAGCCCGACATTCAGGGAAGGCACAGATACGCAGTATTTT.

The chain joins TRBV6-1 to TRBJ2-1; D is undetermined. V was pared by 8 bases and J by 0 bases, with 8 bases between. CDR1 MNHNS and CDR2 SASEGT come from the germline V gene. CDR3 length: 13 amino acids. The CDR3 nucleotides are TGTGCCAGCGCGAAGACCTCCTACAATGAGCAGTTCTTC. Its protein is CASAKTSYNEQFF.

The CDR3 DNA reads as TGTGCCAGCAGCCTAGCAGCGGGCTACGAGCAGTACTTC. Residues: CASSLAAGYEQYF. The V and J genes are TRBV11-2 and TRBJ2-7; tentative D call: TRBD2 (6 bases). There are 13 residues in the CDR3. CDR1 is SGHAT and CDR2 is FQNNGV in the germline V gene. V was shortened by 5 bases and J by 3 bases, with 11 bases between the two germline ends.

This clone was detected only once. The chain carries TRBV29-1 and TRBJ2-7; the D gene could be TRBD1 or TRBD2 (5 bases each). Germline CDR1 reads SQVTM; CDR2 reads ANQGSEA. The CDR3 loop spans 13 amino acids. Trimming removed 6 bases from V and 6 bases from J, with 18 bases in between. The CDR3 loop reads CSVNRPGFSEQYF. In nucleotides, the CDR3 is TGCAGCGTGAACAGGCCGGGATTCTCCGAGCAGTACTTC.

DNA of the CDR3: TGTGCCAGCAGCTTAGGGGCCGAGGGGTACTATGGCTACACCTTC. Protein: CASSLGAEGYYGYTF. V gene TRBV7-2 combines with J gene TRBJ1-2, with D possibly being TRBD1 (5 bases). Trimming pared 1 base from V and 3 bases from J, leaving 12 bases between. Germline CDR1 is SGHTA and CDR2 is FQGNSA. This CDR3 is 15 amino acids long.

This chain joins TRBV19 and TRBJ2-5, with D maybe TRBD2 (5 bases). The CDR3 spans 13 residues. Deletions cut 7 bases from V and 3 bases from J, with 12 bases between. CDR1 and CDR2 (germline): LNHDA, SQIVND (reference sequence). This CDR3 reads CASTRSGKETQYF. CDR3 DNA: TGTGCCAGTACCCGGTCCGGGAAAGAGACCCAGTACTTC.

This chain connects TRBV5-1 to TRBJ2-7; TRBD1 is a possible D gene (6 bases). V lost 0 bases and J lost 4, with 20 bases in between. CDR3 length equals 17 residues. Germline assignment: CDR1 SGHRS and CDR2 YFSETQ. CDR3 DNA: TGCGCCAGCAGCTTGGGGTCGATTCAGGGGTTCGGGTACGAGCAGTACTTC. This translates into CASSLGSIQGFGYEQYF.

Here the CDR3 DNA reads TGCGCCAGCAGCCATGTGACTAGCGGGGGAGCAGATACGCAGTATTTT. This encodes CASSHVTSGGADTQYF. The chain recombines TRBV4-1 with TRBJ2-3; TRBD2 agrees at 12 bases. This CDR3 contains 16 residues. V lost 3 bases, J lost 4 bases, and 5 bases stayed unmatched. The germline CDR1 and CDR2 sequences are MGHRA and YSYEKL.

CDR3 nucleotide sequence: TGTGCCAGCAGTTACTCAGGGGGCACTGAAGCTTTCTTT. This sequence encodes CASSYSGGTEAFF. The gene calls are TRBV6-5 and TRBJ1-1; D is possibly TRBD1 (6 bases). The CDR3 has 13 residues. Trimming removed 0 bases from V and 4 bases from J, with 6 bases in between. Looked up from germline, CDR1 is MNHEY and CDR2 is SVGAGI.

The V and J genes are TRBV6-5 and TRBJ2-7; 13 bases match TRBD2. V was clipped by 4 bases and J by 3 bases; unmatched bases: 3. The CDR3 is made up of 15 amino acids. Germline CDR1 is MNHEY and CDR2 is SVGAGI. The CDR3 sequence is CASSSRLAGGYEQYF. The CDR3 DNA reads TGTGCCAGCAGTTCCAGACTAGCGGGGGGCTACGAGCAGTACTTC.

This rearrangement joins TRBV6-5 to TRBJ2-2, with D hard to call. Germline CDR1 MNHEY, CDR2 SVGAGI. Trimming stripped 2 bases from V and 1 base from J, with 5 bases between. The CDR3 has 14 residues. The CDR3 sequence is CASSYGVNTGELFF. The DNA for the CDR3 is TGTGCCAGCAGTTACGGCGTGAACACCGGGGAGCTGTTTTTT.

Comments on this clone: It is likely a read error, because the conserved phenylalanine at the end of the CDR3 is missing. This chain uses TRBV4-3 with TRBJ2-7; the D is unclear. Between the trimmed V and J ends, which lost 0 bases and 0 bases, there was a span of 9 bases. The CDR3 is 15 amino acids. The germline CDR1 and CDR2 sequences are LGHNA and YSLEER. Here the CDR3 DNA reads TGCGCCAGCAGCCAAGATTATGGGGACTCCTACGAGCAGTACCTC. It yields the protein CASSQDYGDSYEQYL.

A single count supports this clone. The chain has TRBV11-2 and TRBJ2-5; D is undetermined. V lost 4 bases and J 0 bases, leaving 18 bases between the germline ends. The CDR3 is 17 residues long. Germline V gene data show CDR1 as SGHAT and CDR2 as FQNNGV. CDR3: CASSSSQSSPHQETQYF. The CDR3, as DNA: TGTGCCAGCAGCTCCTCCCAATCTTCCCCCCACCAAGAGACCCAGTACTTC. The full variable domain, in which reference TRBV11-2 and TRBJ2-5 provide the parts outside the CDR3, is EAGVAQSPRYKIIEKRQSVAFWCNPISGHATLYWYQQILGQGPKLLIQFQNNGVVDDSQLPKDRFSAERLKGVDSTLKIQPAKLEDSAVYLCASSSSQSSPHQETQYFGPGTRLLVL.

This clone was detected once. CDR3 DNA sequence: TGTGCCAGCTCACCACAAGGACAGGATAGCTACGAGCAGTACTTC. Residues: CASSPQGQDSYEQYF. This rearrangement joins TRBV18 to TRBJ2-7, with 7 bases that match TRBD1. The CDR3 runs 15 residues. Germline V gene lookup returns CDR1 KGHSH and CDR2 LQKENI. V dropped 1 base and J dropped 3; count of bases not matched to a gene: 6.

The chain combines TRBV27 with TRBJ2-7, with D perhaps matching TRBD1 or TRBD2 (5 bases each). V was shortened by 4 bases and J by 0 bases, with 7 bases between the two germline ends. This CDR3 contains 13 residues. Germline-derived CDR1 and CDR2 are MNHEY and SMNVEV (reference sequence). For the CDR3, the DNA is TGTGCCAGCAGTTCAGGGAGCTCCTACGAGCAGTACTTC. It translates to CASSSGSSYEQYF.

Only a few counts were recorded for this clone. The chain links TRBV12-5 to TRBJ1-1; possibly TRBD1 for D (5 bases). V lost 2 bases, J lost 8 bases, and 12 bases lay in between. The V gene's germline CDR1 is LGHNT and CDR2 FRNRAP. This CDR3 region has 13 residues. The DNA of the CDR3 is TGTGCTAGTGGTTTGTACGGGGGACTCGAAGCTTTCTTT. This encodes CASGLYGGLEAFF.

The chain uses TRBV21-1 and TRBJ1-2; TRBD1, the table's D call, was not compared with the DNA. TRBV21-1 is a listed pseudogene. The CDR3 consists of 15 residues. The CDR3 sequence is CASSRSGLGVYGYTF. Written as DNA, the CDR3 is TGTGCCAGCAGCAGGTCAGGGCTTGGGGTTTATGGCTACACCTTC.

The rearrangement uses TRBV29-1 and TRBJ1-2; unclear D gene. The CDR3 consists of 12 residues. V was shortened by 3 bases and J by 3 bases, with 8 bases between the two germline ends. The germline gives CDR1 SQVTM, CDR2 ANQGSEA. The CDR3, as DNA: TGCAGCGTTGATCTGGGCGACTATGGCTACACCTTC. Encoded protein: CSVDLGDYGYTF.

The chain recombines TRBV19 with TRBJ1-1, with 9 bases aligning to TRBD1. In germline, CDR1 is LNHDA, CDR2 SQIVND (reference sequence). Trimming took 4 bases from V and 3 from J; bases not matched to a gene: 6. The CDR3 length is 15 residues. The CDR3 sequence is CASSTSDRGDTEAFF. For the CDR3, the DNA is TGTGCCAGTAGTACCTCGGACAGGGGTGACACTGAAGCTTTCTTT.

This clone was observed a handful of times. This chain joins TRBV30 and TRBJ2-4; 9 nucleotides line up with TRBD1. The CDR3 spans 16 residues. Germline V gene sequence: CDR1 GTSNPN, CDR2 SVGIG (reference sequence). V lost 1 base to trimming and J lost 0 bases; unmatched junction nucleotides: 4. This CDR3 reads CAWSGGQGLAKNIQYF. The CDR3 nucleotides read TGTGCCTGGAGTGGAGGACAGGGGCTAGCCAAAAACATTCAGTACTTC.

This clone was counted between two and nine times. The J gene is TRBJ1-5, the V gene TRBV21-1; TRBD1 was called by the table and not checked on the DNA. TRBV21-1 is an annotated pseudogene. The CDR3 runs to 11 residues. CDR3 sequence reads: CTDRGNQPQHF. CDR3 DNA sequence: TGTACCGACAGGGGCAATCAGCCCCAGCATTTT.

The J gene is TRBJ1-2, the V gene TRBV30; no firm D call. The germline CDR1 and CDR2 sequences are GTSNPN and SVGIG (reference sequence). CDR3 size: 10 residues. V gave up 3 bases and J gave up 5 bases, with 4 bases separating them. The CDR3 DNA sequence: TGTGCCTGGAGCTCTTATGGCTACACCTTC. This codes for CAWSSYGYTF.

The J gene is TRBJ1-1, the V gene TRBV7-9; D not resolved. Trimming cost V 1 base and J 0 bases, with 6 bases left between them. This CDR3 region has 14 residues. The germline CDR1 and CDR2 sequences are SEHNR and FQNEAQ (reference sequence). CDR3 DNA: TGTGCCAGCAGCTTAGAGGGCCTGAACACTGAAGCTTTCTTT. The encoded protein is CASSLEGLNTEAFF. Full variable domain (remainder filled in from reference TRBV7-9 and TRBJ1-1): DTGVSQNPRHKITKRGQNVTFRCDPISEHNRLYWYRQTLGQGPEFLTYFQNEAQLEKSRLLSDRFSAERPKGSFSTLEIQRTEQGDSAMYLCASSLEGLNTEAFFGQGTRLTVV.

This chain connects TRBV29-1 to TRBJ1-1, with a possible D match to TRBD1 (5 bases). CDR3 length: 11 residues. Trimming took off 3 bases at V and 8 bases at J, with 10 bases between the two ends. Per germline, CDR1 SQVTM and CDR2 ANQGSEA. CDR3 bases: TGCAGCGTTGAGGTGACAGTCGAAGCTTTCTTT. It specifies CSVEVTVEAFF. Variable domain in full (rest from reference TRBV29-1 and TRBJ1-1): SAVISQKPSRDICQRGTSLTIQCQVDSQVTMMFWYRQQPGQSLTLIATANQGSEATYESGFVIDKFPISRPNLTFSTLTVSNMSPEDSSIYLCSVEVTVEAFFGQGTRLTVV.